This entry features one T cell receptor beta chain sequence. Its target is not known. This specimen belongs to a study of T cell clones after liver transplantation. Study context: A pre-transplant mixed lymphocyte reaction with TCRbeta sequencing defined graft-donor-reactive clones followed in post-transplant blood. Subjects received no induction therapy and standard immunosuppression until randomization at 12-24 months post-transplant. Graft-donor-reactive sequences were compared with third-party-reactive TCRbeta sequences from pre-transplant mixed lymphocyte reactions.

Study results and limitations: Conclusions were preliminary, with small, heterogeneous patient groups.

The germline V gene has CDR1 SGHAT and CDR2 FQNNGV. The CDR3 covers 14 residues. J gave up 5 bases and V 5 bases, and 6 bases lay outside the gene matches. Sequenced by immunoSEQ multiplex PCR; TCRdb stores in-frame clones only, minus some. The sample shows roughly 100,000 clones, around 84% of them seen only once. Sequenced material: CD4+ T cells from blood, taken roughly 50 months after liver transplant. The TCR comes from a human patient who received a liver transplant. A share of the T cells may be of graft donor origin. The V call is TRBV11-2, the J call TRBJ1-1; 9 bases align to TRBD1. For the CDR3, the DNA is TGTGCCAGCAGCGTAGGACAGGGGCGGACTGAAGCTTTCTTT. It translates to CASSVGQGRTEAFF. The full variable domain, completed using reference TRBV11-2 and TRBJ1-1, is EAGVAQSPRYKIIEKRQSVAFWCNPISGHATLYWYQQILGQGPKLLIQFQNNGVVDDSQLPKDRFSAERLKGVDSTLKIQPAKLEDSAVYLCASSVGQGRTEAFFGQGTRLTVV.